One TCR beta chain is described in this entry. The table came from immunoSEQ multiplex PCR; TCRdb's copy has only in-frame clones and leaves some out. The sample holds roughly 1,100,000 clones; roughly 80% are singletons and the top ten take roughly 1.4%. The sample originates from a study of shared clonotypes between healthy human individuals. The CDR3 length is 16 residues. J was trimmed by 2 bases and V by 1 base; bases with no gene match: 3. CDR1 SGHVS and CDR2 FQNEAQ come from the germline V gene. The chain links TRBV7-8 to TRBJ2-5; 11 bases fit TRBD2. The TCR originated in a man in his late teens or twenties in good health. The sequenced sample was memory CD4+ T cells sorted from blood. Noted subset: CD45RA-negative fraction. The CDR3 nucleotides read TGTGCCAGCAGCTTAGTCCTAGCGGGAGGACAAGAGACCCAGTACTTC. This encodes CASSLVLAGGQETQYF.